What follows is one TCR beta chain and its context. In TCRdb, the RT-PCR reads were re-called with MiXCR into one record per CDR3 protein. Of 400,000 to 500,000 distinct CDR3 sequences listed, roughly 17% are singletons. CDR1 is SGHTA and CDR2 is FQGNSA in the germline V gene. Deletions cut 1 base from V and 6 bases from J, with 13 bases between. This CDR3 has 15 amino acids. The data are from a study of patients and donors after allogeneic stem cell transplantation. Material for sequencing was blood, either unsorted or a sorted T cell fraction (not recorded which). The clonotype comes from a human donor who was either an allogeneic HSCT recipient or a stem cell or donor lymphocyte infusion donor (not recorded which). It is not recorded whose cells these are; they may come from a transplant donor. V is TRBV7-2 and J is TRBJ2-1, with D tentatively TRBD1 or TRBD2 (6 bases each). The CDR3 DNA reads TGTGCCAGCAGCTTAGTGTTCGGAGGGGGCAATGAGCAGTTCTTC. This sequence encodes CASSLVFGGGNEQFF. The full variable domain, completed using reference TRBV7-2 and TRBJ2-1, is GAGVSQSPSNKVTEKGKDVELRCDPISGHTALYWYRQSLGQGLEFLIYFQGNSAPDKSGLPSDRFSAERTGGSVSTLTIQRTQQEDSAVYLCASSLVFGGGNEQFFGPGTRLTVL.